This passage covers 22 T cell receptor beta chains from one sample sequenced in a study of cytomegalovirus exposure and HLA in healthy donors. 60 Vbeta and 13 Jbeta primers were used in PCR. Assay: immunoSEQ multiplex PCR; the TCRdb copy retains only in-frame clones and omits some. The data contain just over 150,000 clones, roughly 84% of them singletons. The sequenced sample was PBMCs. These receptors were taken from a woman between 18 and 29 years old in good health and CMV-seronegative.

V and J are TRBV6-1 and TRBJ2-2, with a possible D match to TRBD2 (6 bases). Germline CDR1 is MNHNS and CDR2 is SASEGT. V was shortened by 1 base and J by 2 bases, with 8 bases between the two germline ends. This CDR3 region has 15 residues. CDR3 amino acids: CASSEGAGNTGELFF. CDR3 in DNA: TGTGCCAGCAGTGAAGGGGCGGGAAACACCGGGGAGCTGTTTTTT.

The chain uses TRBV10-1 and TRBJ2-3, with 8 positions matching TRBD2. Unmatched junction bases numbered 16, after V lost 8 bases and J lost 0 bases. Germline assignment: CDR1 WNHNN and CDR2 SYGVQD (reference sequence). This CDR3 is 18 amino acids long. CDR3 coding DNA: TGCGCCAGCTCACCTACCCCGGGACTAGGGGCTAGCACAGATACGCAGTATTTT. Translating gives CASSPTPGLGASTDTQYF.

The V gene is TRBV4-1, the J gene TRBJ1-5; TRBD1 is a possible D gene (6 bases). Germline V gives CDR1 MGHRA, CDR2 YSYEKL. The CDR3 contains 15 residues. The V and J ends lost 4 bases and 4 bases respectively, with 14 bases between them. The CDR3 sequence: CASSLSGQINQPQHF. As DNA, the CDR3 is TGCGCCAGCAGCCTCTCCGGACAGATTAATCAGCCCCAGCATTTT.

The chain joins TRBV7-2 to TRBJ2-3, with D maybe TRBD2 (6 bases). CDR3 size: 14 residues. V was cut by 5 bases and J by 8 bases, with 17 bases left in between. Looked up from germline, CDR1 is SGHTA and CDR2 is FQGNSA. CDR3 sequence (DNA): TGTGCCAGCAGCGGCGGGGCCCAACAGATTACGCAGTATTTT. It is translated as CASSGGAQQITQYF.

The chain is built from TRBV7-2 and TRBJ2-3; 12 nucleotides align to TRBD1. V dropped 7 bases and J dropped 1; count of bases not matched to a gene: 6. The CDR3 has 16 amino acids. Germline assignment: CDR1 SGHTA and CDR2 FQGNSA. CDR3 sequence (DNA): TGTGCCAGCAAGGGACAGGGGGCGGTAGGCACAGATACGCAGTATTTT. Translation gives CASKGQGAVGTDTQYF.

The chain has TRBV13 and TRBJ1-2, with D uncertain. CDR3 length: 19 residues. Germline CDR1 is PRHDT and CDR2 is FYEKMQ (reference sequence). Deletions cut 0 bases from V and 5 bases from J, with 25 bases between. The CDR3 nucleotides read TGTGCCAGCAGCTTAGGCCTAGCGGGCTGGGGATCGCTTGGATATGGCTACACCTTC. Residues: CASSLGLAGWGSLGYGYTF.

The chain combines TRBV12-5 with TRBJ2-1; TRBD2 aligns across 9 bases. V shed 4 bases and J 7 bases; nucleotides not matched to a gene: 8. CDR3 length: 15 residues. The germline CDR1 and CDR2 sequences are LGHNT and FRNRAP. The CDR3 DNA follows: TGTGCTAGTGGTTCCAATGCGGGGGGGATTAATGAGCAGTTCTTC. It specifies CASGSNAGGINEQFF.

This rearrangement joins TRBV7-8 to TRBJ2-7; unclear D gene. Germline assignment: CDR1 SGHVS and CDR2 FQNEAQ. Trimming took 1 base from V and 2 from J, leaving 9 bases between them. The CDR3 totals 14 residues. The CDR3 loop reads CASSLVGNAYEQYF. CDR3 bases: TGTGCCAGCAGCTTAGTGGGCAACGCCTACGAGCAGTACTTC.

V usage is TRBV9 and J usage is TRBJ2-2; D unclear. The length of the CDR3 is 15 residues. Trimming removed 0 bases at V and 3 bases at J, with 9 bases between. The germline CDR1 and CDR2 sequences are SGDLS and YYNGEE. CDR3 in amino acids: CASSVGATHTGELFF. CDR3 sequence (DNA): TGTGCCAGCAGCGTAGGGGCCACTCACACCGGGGAGCTGTTTTTT.

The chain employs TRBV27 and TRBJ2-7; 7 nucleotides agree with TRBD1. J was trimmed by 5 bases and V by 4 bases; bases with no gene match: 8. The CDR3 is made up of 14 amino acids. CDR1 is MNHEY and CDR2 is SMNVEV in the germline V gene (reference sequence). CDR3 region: CASSYRGNMDEQYF. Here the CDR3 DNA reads TGTGCCAGCAGTTACAGGGGAAATATGGACGAGCAGTACTTC.

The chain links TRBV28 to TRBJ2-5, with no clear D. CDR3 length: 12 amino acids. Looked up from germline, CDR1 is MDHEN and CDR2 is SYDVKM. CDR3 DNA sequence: TGTGCGACTTATAAGACCGAAGAGACCCAGTACTTC. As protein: CATYKTEETQYF.

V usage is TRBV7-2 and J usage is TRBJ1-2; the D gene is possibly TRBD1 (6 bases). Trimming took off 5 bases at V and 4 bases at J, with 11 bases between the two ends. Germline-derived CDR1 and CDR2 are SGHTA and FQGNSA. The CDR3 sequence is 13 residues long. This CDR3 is CASSLTDSYGYTF. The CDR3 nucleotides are TGTGCCAGCAGCCTGACGGACAGCTATGGCTACACCTTC. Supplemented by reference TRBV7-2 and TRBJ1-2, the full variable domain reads GAGVSQSPSNKVTEKGKDVELRCDPISGHTALYWYRQSLGQGLEFLIYFQGNSAPDKSGLPSDRFSAERTGGSVSTLTIQRTQQEDSAVYLCASSLTDSYGYTFGSGTRLTVV.

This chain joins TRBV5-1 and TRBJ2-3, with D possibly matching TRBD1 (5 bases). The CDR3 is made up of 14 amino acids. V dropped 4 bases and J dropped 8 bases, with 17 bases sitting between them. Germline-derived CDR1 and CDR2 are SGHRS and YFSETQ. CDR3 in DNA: TGCGCCAGCAGCGTGTTGGGGAACCAGGGTACGCAGTATTTT. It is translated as CASSVLGNQGTQYF.

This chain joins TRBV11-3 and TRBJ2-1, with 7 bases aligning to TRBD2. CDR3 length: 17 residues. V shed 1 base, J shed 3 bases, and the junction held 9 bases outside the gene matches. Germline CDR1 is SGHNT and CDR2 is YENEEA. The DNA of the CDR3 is TGTGCCAGCAGCTTAGCCCCTGGCGGGAGCGGCTACAATGAGCAGTTCTTC. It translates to CASSLAPGGSGYNEQFF.

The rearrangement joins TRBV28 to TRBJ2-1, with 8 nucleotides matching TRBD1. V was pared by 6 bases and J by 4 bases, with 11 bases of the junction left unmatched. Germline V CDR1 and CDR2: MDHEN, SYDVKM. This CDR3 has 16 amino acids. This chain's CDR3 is CASSQTGANAYNEQFF. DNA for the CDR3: TGTGCCAGCAGCCAGACAGGGGCTAATGCGTACAATGAGCAGTTCTTC.

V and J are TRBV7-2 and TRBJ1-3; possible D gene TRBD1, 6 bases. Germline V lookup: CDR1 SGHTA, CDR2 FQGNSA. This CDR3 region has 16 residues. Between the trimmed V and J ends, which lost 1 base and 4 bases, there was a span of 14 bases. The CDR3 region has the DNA TGTGCCAGCAGCTTAGGGGTGGGACATACCGGAAACACCATATATTTT. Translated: CASSLGVGHTGNTIYF.

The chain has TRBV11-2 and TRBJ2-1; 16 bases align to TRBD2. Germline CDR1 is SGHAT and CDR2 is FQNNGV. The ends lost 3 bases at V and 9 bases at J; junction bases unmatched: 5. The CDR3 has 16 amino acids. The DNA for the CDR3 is TGTGCCAGCAGCTTCCAGGGACTAGCGGGGGGGGGTGAGCAGTTCTTC. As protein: CASSFQGLAGGGEQFF. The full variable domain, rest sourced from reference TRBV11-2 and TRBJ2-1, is EAGVAQSPRYKIIEKRQSVAFWCNPISGHATLYWYQQILGQGPKLLIQFQNNGVVDDSQLPKDRFSAERLKGVDSTLKIQPAKLEDSAVYLCASSFQGLAGGGEQFFGPGTRLTVL.

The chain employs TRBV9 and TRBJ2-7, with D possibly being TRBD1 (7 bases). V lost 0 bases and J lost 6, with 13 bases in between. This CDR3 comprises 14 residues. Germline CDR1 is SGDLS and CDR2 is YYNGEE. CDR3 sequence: CASSVGAGGREQYF. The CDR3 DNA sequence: TGTGCCAGCAGCGTAGGGGCAGGGGGGCGCGAGCAGTACTTC.

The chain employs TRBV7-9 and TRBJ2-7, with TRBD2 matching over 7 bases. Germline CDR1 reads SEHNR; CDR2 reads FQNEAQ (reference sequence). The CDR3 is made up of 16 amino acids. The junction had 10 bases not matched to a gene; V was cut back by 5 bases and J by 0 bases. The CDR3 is CASSREAGFSSYEQYF. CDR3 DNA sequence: TGTGCCAGCAGCCGGGAGGCAGGTTTCAGCTCCTACGAGCAGTACTTC. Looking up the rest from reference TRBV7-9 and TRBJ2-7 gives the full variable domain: DTGVSQNPRHKITKRGQNVTFRCDPISEHNRLYWYRQTLGQGPEFLTYFQNEAQLEKSRLLSDRFSAERPKGSFSTLEIQRTEQGDSAMYLCASSREAGFSSYEQYFGPGTRLTVT.

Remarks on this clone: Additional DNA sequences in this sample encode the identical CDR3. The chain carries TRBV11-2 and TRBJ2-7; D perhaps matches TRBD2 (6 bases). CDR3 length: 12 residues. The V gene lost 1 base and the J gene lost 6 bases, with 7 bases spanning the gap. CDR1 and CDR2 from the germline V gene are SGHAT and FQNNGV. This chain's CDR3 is CASSLVGGEQYF. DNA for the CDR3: TGTGCCAGCAGCTTAGTCGGGGGCGAGCAGTACTTC.

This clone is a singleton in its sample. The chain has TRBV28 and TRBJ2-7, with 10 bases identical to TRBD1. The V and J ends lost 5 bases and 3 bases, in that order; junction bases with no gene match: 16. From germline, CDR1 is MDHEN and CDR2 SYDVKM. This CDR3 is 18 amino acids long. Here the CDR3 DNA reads TGTGCCAGCAGTCCCCGGGACAGGGGTTACTCTGGGGGCTACGAGCAGTACTTC. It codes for CASSPRDRGYSGGYEQYF.

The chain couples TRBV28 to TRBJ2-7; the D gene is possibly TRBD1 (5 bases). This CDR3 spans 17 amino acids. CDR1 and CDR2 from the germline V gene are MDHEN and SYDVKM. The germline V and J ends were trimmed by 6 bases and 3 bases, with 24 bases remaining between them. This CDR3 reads CASSYWGAFPFHYEQYF. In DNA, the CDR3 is TGTGCCAGCAGCTACTGGGGCGCCTTCCCCTTTCACTACGAGCAGTACTTC.